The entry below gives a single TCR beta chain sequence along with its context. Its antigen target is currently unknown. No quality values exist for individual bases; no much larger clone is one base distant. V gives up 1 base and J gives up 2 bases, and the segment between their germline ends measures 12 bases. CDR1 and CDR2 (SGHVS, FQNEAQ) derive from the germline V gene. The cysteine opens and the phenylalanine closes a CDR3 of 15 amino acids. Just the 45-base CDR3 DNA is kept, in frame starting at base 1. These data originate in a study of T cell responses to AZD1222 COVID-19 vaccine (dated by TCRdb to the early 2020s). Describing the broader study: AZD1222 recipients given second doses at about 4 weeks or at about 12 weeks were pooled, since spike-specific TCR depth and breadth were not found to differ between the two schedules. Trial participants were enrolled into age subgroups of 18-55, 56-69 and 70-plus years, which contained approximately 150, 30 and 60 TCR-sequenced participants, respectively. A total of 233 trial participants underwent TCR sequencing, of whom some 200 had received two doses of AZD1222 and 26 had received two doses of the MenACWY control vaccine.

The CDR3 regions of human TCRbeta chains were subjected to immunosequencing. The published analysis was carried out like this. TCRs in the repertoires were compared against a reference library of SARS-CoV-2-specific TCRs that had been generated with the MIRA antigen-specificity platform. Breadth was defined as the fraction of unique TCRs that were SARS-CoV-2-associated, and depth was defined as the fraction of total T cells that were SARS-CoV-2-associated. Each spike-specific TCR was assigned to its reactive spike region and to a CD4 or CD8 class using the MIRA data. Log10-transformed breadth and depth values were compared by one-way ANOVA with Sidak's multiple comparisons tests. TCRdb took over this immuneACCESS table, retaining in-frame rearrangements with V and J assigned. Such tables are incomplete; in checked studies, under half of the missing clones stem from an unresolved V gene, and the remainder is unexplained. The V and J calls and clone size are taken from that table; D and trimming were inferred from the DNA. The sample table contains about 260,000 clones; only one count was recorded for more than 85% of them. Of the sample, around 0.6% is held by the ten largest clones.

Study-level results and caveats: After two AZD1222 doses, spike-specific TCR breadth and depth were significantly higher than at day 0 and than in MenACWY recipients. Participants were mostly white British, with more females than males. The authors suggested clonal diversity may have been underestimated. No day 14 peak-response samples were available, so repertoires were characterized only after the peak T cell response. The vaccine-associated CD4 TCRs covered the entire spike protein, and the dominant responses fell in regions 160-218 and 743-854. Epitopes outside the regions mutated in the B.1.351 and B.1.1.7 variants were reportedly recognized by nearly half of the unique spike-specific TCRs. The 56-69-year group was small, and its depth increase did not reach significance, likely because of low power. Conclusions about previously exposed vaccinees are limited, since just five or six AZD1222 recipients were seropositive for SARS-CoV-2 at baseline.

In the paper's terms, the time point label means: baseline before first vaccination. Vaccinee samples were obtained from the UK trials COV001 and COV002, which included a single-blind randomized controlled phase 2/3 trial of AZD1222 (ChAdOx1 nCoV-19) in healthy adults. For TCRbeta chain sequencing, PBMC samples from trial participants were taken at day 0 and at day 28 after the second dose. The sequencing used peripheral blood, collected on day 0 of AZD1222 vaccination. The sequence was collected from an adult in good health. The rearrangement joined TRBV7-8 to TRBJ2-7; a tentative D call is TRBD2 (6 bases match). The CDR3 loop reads CASSLGSGGPYEQYF. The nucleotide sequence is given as TGTGCCAGCAGCTTAGGTAGCGGAGGGCCCTACGAGCAGTACTTC.